The 5 T cell receptor beta chains reported below all come from one sample, sequenced in a study of human T cells and chemical hapten exposure. TCRdb called the RACE reads again in MiXCR, with one record for every CDR3 protein. The top ten clones hold roughly 2% of a sample with 80,000 to 95,000 distinct CDR3 sequences, 11% of them seen once. Specified time point: patch test 2, 6 weeks after DPC sensitization. This sample's treatment: therapeutic diphenylcyclopropenone sensitization with weekly scalp DPC. This sample comprised whole blood, obtained in connection with sensitization to the hapten diphenylcyclopropenone (DPC). The source is a man aged 35 to 55 with alopecia areata. Some clones in this sample may be carry-over from other donors' samples.

The rearrangement uses TRBV5-6 and TRBJ2-7; D tentatively fits TRBD1 or TRBD2 (5 bases each). The V gene's germline CDR1 is SGHDT and CDR2 YYEEEE. V was shortened by 0 bases and J by 7 bases, with 29 bases between the two germline ends. The CDR3 consists of 19 residues. The chain's CDR3 is CASSLAFPPLRDPQREQYV. The CDR3 coding sequence is TGTGCCAGCAGCTTGGCCTTCCCCCCTCTCCGGGACCCACAGCGGGAGCAGTACGTC.

J is TRBJ2-1 and V is TRBV30, with TRBD2 matching 13 bases. The CDR3 is 15 residues long. Trimming cost V 7 bases and J 6 bases; bases outside gene matches: 9. Germline CDR1 reads GTSNPN; CDR2 reads SVGIG (reference sequence). The CDR3 spells CASWATSGRRNEQFF. CDR3 sequence (DNA): TGTGCCTCCTGGGCGACTAGCGGGAGGCGCAATGAGCAGTTCTTC.

In its sample, this clonotype was seen many times. V gene TRBV12-3 or TRBV12-4 combines with J gene TRBJ1-6; 8 bases are a match to TRBD1. Trimming cost V 5 bases and J 10 bases; bases outside gene matches: 7. The CDR3 runs 14 residues. CDR3: CASSLGQVASPLHF. The DNA of the CDR3 is TGTGCCAGCAGTCTGGGACAGGTAGCATCACCCCTCCACTTT.

DNA of the CDR3: TGTGCCAGCAGCTCTCTGTGGGGGCCCACCCAAGAGACCCAGTACTTC. It specifies CASSSLWGPTQETQYF. The V gene is TRBV28, the J gene TRBJ2-5, with a weak D call TRBD1 (6 bases). The germline V gene encodes CDR1 MDHEN and CDR2 SYDVKM. CDR3 length: 16 residues. V was shortened by 6 bases and J by 1 base, with 18 bases between the two germline ends.

The rearrangement joins TRBV7-2 to TRBJ2-1, with 9 bases fitting TRBD2. The CDR3 is 16 residues long. CDR1 is SGHTA and CDR2 is FQGNSA in the germline V gene. Trimming took 4 bases from V and 4 from J; bases not matched to a gene: 8. The CDR3 sequence: CASSSLKTSGYNEQFF. Here the CDR3 DNA reads TGTGCCAGCAGCTCGCTAAAGACTAGCGGATACAATGAGCAGTTCTTC.